What follows are 31 T cell receptor beta chains derived from one specimen sequenced in a study of blood T cells in healthy people across ages. It was with a sample-barcoded 5' primer and a J-beta primer mix that a second PCR of roughly 7 to 12 cycles was run. TCRdb recomputed calls from the 5' RACE reads with MiXCR, one row per CDR3 protein. This table has 550,000 to 650,000 distinct CDR3 sequences, roughly 30% appearing once. Source material: blood. The source of these receptors is a woman older than 75 in good health.

This clonotype came up a few times. V is TRBV4-3 and J is TRBJ1-4; 9 nucleotides align to TRBD1. The length of the CDR3 is 15 residues. Germline V gene sequence: CDR1 LGHNA, CDR2 YSLEER. Losses at the gene ends were 5 bases for V and 7 bases for J; bases not matched to a gene: 8. Here the CDR3 DNA reads TGCGCCAGCAGCTCGACCGGGACAGGGTGTGAAAAACTGTTTTTT. Residues: CASSSTGTGCEKLFF.

As DNA, the CDR3 is TGCAGCGAGCAGGGGGGTAAGGACGAGCAGTACTTC. Its protein product is CSEQGGKDEQYF. The chain couples TRBV29-1 to TRBJ2-7; D is possibly TRBD1 (7 bases). Germline lookup yields CDR1 SQVTM and CDR2 ANQGSEA. The CDR3 totals 12 residues. With 7 bases removed from V and 5 bases from J, the gap between germline ends came to 15 bases.

This clonotype was recorded at least ten times. V gene TRBV3-1 combines with J gene TRBJ2-7, with a possible D match to TRBD2 (5 bases). Germline CDR1 LGHDT, CDR2 YNNKEL (reference sequence). Trimming cost V 0 bases and J 5 bases, with 14 bases left between them. This CDR3 spans 15 amino acids. The CDR3 nucleotides are TGTGCCAGCAGCCAAGATGGTCGGACTCAGGACGAGCAGTACTTC. Translated, it gives CASSQDGRTQDEQYF.

This clonotype has a count of ten or more. The chain combines TRBV5-1 with TRBJ1-2, with 12 bases identical to TRBD1. This CDR3 contains 15 residues. Trimming removed 4 bases from V and 8 bases from J; junction bases left unmatched: 9. Germline-derived CDR1 and CDR2 are SGHRS and YFSETQ. The CDR3 DNA reads as TGCGCCAGCAGCGGGACAGGGGGCGCGTATGAGGGCTACACCTTC. Translating it yields CASSGTGGAYEGYTF. The variable domain in full, with the rest retrieved from reference TRBV5-1 and TRBJ1-2, is KAGVTQTPRYLIKTRGQQVTLSCSPISGHRSVSWYQQTPGQGLQFLFEYFSETQRNKGNFPGRFSGRQFSNSRSEMNVSTLELGDSALYLCASSGTGGAYEGYTFGSGTRLTVV.

This clonotype was picked up one time. The J gene is TRBJ2-7, the V gene TRBV7-3; TRBD2 matches 9 bases. The CDR3 extends over 15 amino acids. V shed 5 bases, J shed 3 bases, and the junction held 8 bases outside the gene matches. Looked up from germline, CDR1 is SGHTA and CDR2 is FQGTGA. The CDR3 is CASSLAGPLDYEQYF. CDR3 bases: TGTGCCAGCAGCCTAGCGGGACCCCTTGACTACGAGCAGTACTTC. Combining the CDR3 with reference TRBV7-3 and TRBJ2-7 gives the whole variable domain GAGVSQTPSNKVTEKGKYVELRCDPISGHTALYWYRQSLGQGPEFLIYFQGTGAADDSGLPNDRFFAVRPEGSVSTLKIQRTERGDSAVYLCASSLAGPLDYEQYFGPGTRLTVT.

The rearrangement uses TRBV5-1 and TRBJ2-7; TRBD2 matches at 7 bases. The CDR3 is 16 amino acids. Trimming removed 5 bases from V and 3 bases from J; junction bases left unmatched: 14. Germline CDR1 is SGHRS and CDR2 is YFSETQ. As DNA, the CDR3 is TGCGCCAGCAGTCTTCCCTGGGACTACTCAGTCTACGAGCAGTACTTC. It codes for CASSLPWDYSVYEQYF.

The table lists this clonotype with a few counts. This chain connects TRBV7-2 to TRBJ1-6; D perhaps matches TRBD1 (6 bases). The germline V gene has CDR1 SGHTA and CDR2 FQGNSA. The CDR3 covers 17 residues. Deletions cut 5 bases from V and 0 bases from J, with 14 bases between. Here the CDR3 DNA reads TGTGCCAGCAGCGGAGACAGGAAAAGCTCCTATAATTCACCCCTCCACTTT. It translates to CASSGDRKSSYNSPLHF.

This clonotype was detected only a few times. CDR3 nucleotide sequence: TGTGCCAGCACCCAAGGGCAGAACAATTCACCCCTCCACTTT. It yields the protein CASTQGQNNSPLHF. The gene calls are TRBV12-3 or TRBV12-4 and TRBJ1-6; D unclear. Trimming took 7 bases from V and 7 from J, leaving 14 bases between them. The CDR3 is 14 residues long.

The rearrangement links TRBV7-6 to TRBJ1-5; 8 bases agree with TRBD1. CDR1 SGHVS and CDR2 FNYEAQ come from the germline V gene. The CDR3 consists of 16 residues. The V gene end was trimmed by 1 base and the J gene end by 2 bases; junction bases not matched to a gene: 4. CDR3 DNA sequence: TGTGCCAGCAGCTTAGGTTCGACAGGGGGCAATCAGCCCCAGCATTTT. Protein product: CASSLGSTGGNQPQHF.

This clonotype was observed many times. As DNA, the CDR3 is TGTGCCTGGAGTGTGGCGGGTATCTGGCAGCCCCAGCATTTT. Protein sequence: CAWSVAGIWQPQHF. The chain joins TRBV30 to TRBJ1-5; D unclear. V was trimmed by 0 bases and J by 7 bases, leaving 13 bases between them. The CDR3 length is 14 residues. Germline loops: CDR1 GTSNPN, CDR2 SVGIG (reference sequence).

The V call is TRBV7-2, the J call TRBJ2-1; 10 nucleotides align to TRBD2. CDR1 is SGHTA and CDR2 is FQGNSA in the germline V gene. J lost 0 bases, V lost 0 bases, and 8 bases had no gene match. This CDR3 spans 19 amino acids. CDR3 sequence reads: CASSLAGLAGASSYNEQFF. The CDR3, as DNA: TGTGCCAGCAGCTTAGCGGGCCTAGCGGGGGCCAGCTCCTACAATGAGCAGTTCTTC.

This sequence joins TRBV20-1 and TRBJ2-5; 13 positions agree with TRBD2. CDR3 length equals 15 residues. Germline-derived CDR1 and CDR2 are DFQATT and SNEGSKA (reference sequence). Trimming took 1 base from V and 5 from J; bases not matched to a gene: 4. The CDR3 DNA is TGCAGTGCTAGAGGTGGGACTAGCGGGGATGAGACCCAGTACTTC. Protein: CSARGGTSGDETQYF.

Many counts were recorded for this clonotype. The chain links TRBV7-2 to TRBJ2-4; no definite D call. CDR1 is SGHTA and CDR2 is FQGNSA in the germline V gene. This CDR3 is built from 15 residues. V gave up 5 bases and J gave up 0 bases, with 11 bases separating them. The DNA for the CDR3 is TGTGCCAGCAGCCCCGAGGTGGTAGCCAAAAACATTCAGTACTTC. Its translation: CASSPEVVAKNIQYF.

This clonotype has a handful of counts. V gene TRBV28 combines with J gene TRBJ2-3, with 7 bases that match TRBD2. The CDR3 length is 15 residues. V was pared by 1 base and J by 6 bases, with 7 bases of the junction left unmatched. Germline V lookup: CDR1 MDHEN, CDR2 SYDVKM. CDR3 in DNA: TGTGCCAGCAGTTTATTGGGTAGCGGGCGCGATACGCAGTATTTT. As protein: CASSLLGSGRDTQYF.

As regards this clonotype: This may come from a read error, since a much larger clone is one base off. This sequence joins TRBV7-2 and TRBJ1-4; the D is unclear. The CDR3 runs to 13 residues. Germline CDR1 SGHTA, CDR2 FQGNSA. DNA for the CDR3: TGTGCCAGCAGCTTAATGAAGACGGGAAAACGGTTTTTT. This translates into CASSLMKTGKRFF.

A note on this clonotype: This may arise from a read error, as a much more abundant clone is one base away. The rearrangement uses TRBV5-1 and TRBJ2-7; 8 nucleotides align to TRBD1. V lost 0 bases and J lost 7; bases outside the gene matches: 9. Germline loops: CDR1 SGHRS, CDR2 YFSETQ. CDR3 size: 15 residues. The CDR3 nucleotides are TGCGCCAGCAGCTTGGTGGGACAGGTCTTCGATGAGCAGTACTTC. Translation: CASSLVGQVFDEQYF.

This clonotype was seen a few times. The V call is TRBV7-3, the J call TRBJ2-2; maybe TRBD1 (6 bases). Germline CDR1 SGHTA, CDR2 FQGTGA. CDR3 length equals 15 residues. Trimming stripped 2 bases from V and 1 base from J, with 8 bases between. CDR3 region: CASSLGGQNTGELFF. CDR3 in DNA: TGTGCCAGCAGCTTAGGGGGACAGAACACCGGGGAGCTGTTTTTT.

The rearrangement links TRBV2 to TRBJ2-5; 7 bases are shared with TRBD1. Germline CDR1 is SNHLY and CDR2 is FYNNEI. The CDR3 has 14 residues. Unmatched junction bases numbered 17, after V lost 8 bases and J lost 11 bases. As DNA, the CDR3 is TGTGCCAGCGTGGGACAGCCTCTCTACAATGAGCAGTACTTC. Residues: CASVGQPLYNEQYF.

The rearrangement uses TRBV7-9 and TRBJ2-5; D ambiguous. The V end was cut by 6 bases, the J end by 0 bases, with 11 bases between. CDR3 length equals 14 residues. Per the germline V gene, CDR1 is SEHNR and CDR2 is FQNEAQ (reference sequence). CDR3 DNA sequence: TGTGCCAGCAGTTTCGACAATTACCAAGAGACCCAGTACTTC. It yields the protein CASSFDNYQETQYF.

This clonotype was seen a few times. This may arise from a read error, as a much more abundant clone is one base away. The CDR3 DNA is TGTGCCAGCAGCACAAAGACAGGGGCCACCGACGAGCAGTACTTC. This codes for CASSTKTGATDEQYF. The rearrangement joins TRBV7-2 to TRBJ2-7, with 8 nucleotides matching TRBD1. The CDR3 has 15 residues. The germline V gene has CDR1 SGHTA and CDR2 FQGNSA. The ends lost 5 bases at V and 5 bases at J; junction bases unmatched: 11.

This clonotype was counted at least ten times. The V and J genes are TRBV4-3 and TRBJ2-1, with D perhaps matching TRBD1 or TRBD2 (5 bases each). The V end lost 0 bases, the J end lost 6 bases, and 15 bases lay between the germline ends. The germline CDR1 and CDR2 sequences are LGHNA and YSLEER. The CDR3 contains 16 residues. In nucleotides, the CDR3 is TGCGCCAGCAGCCAAGAGTTAAGAAGGGACCTCAATGAGCAGTTCTTC. Its translation is CASSQELRRDLNEQFF.

As for this clonotype: With a much larger clone just one base away, this may be a read error. V and J are TRBV20-1 and TRBJ1-5; D is ambiguous. The CDR3 extends over 16 amino acids. CDR1 and CDR2 (germline): DFQATT, SNEGSKA (reference sequence). The CDR3 reads CSTRSGSFPSNQPQHF. DNA of the CDR3: TGCAGTACTAGATCGGGATCCTTTCCTAGCAATCAGCCCCAGCATTTT.

CDR3 DNA: TGTGCCAGCAGCCAGGACAGGGGGAGCCCAGATACGCAGTATTTT. Translation: CASSQDRGSPDTQYF. This chain links TRBV12-3 or TRBV12-4 with TRBJ2-3, with 10 bases matching TRBD1. The CDR3 is 15 amino acids. Losses at the gene ends were 6 bases for V and 4 bases for J; bases not matched to a gene: 7.

This clonotype was seen many times. Here the CDR3 DNA reads TGTGCCAGCACCGCGGCGGATTACACAGATACGCAGTATTTT. Translated, it gives CASTAADYTDTQYF. The chain combines TRBV2 with TRBJ2-3; D gene unclear. Trimming left V 7 bases short and J 2 bases short, with 13 bases between. Germline CDR1 SNHLY, CDR2 FYNNEI. The CDR3 sequence is 14 residues long.

This clonotype was detected many times. V gene TRBV5-1 combines with J gene TRBJ2-1; TRBD2 is a possible D gene (6 bases). The germline V gene has CDR1 SGHRS and CDR2 YFSETQ. V lost 4 bases, J lost 6 bases, and 20 bases lay in between. This CDR3 region has 16 residues. The chain's CDR3 is CASSPGGERAGNEQFF. The CDR3 bases are TGCGCCAGCAGCCCGGGCGGGGAGAGAGCGGGCAATGAGCAGTTCTTC. The variable domain in full, completed from reference TRBV5-1 and TRBJ2-1, reads KAGVTQTPRYLIKTRGQQVTLSCSPISGHRSVSWYQQTPGQGLQFLFEYFSETQRNKGNFPGRFSGRQFSNSRSEMNVSTLELGDSALYLCASSPGGERAGNEQFFGPGTRLTVL.

In this sample, this clonotype turned up many times. The chain joins TRBV3-1 to TRBJ2-5, with D perhaps assigned TRBD1 or TRBD2 (6 bases each). The CDR3 consists of 20 residues. The V and J ends lost 0 bases and 1 base respectively, with 24 bases between them. Germline CDR1 reads LGHDT; CDR2 reads YNNKEL (reference sequence). The CDR3 is CASSQEQRGSWGATQETQYF. In nucleotides, the CDR3 is TGTGCCAGCAGCCAAGAACAAAGGGGTTCGTGGGGGGCTACCCAAGAGACCCAGTACTTC.

Within the sample, this clonotype is medium-sized (0.01 to 0.1%). The chain links TRBV7-2 to TRBJ2-7; 10 nucleotides line up with TRBD2. There are 15 residues in the CDR3. Germline-derived CDR1 and CDR2 are SGHTA and FQGNSA. The ends lost 5 bases at V and 4 bases at J; junction bases unmatched: 8. This chain's CDR3 is CASSPPGLAAYEQYF. CDR3 sequence (DNA): TGTGCCAGCAGCCCTCCAGGACTAGCGGCGTACGAGCAGTACTTC.

About this clonotype itself: It may be a read error: a sequence one base away is much more abundant. The genes are TRBV4-2 and TRBJ2-7; D is undetermined. CDR3 length: 16 residues. V was cut by 0 bases and J by 7 bases, with 19 bases left in between. Germline CDR1 and CDR2: LGHNA and YNFKEQ. CDR3 protein: CASSQDRLNRNNEQYF. DNA of the CDR3: TGTGCCAGCAGCCAAGATCGGCTCAATCGTAACAATGAGCAGTACTTC.

Concerning this clonotype itself: A much larger clone differs from this one at a single base, so this may be a read error. This rearrangement joins TRBV7-2 to TRBJ2-7; the match to TRBD1 covers 7 bases. The CDR3 has 16 residues. The germline V gene encodes CDR1 SGHTA and CDR2 FQGNSA. CDR3 loop: CASSLATGTVTYKQYF. The CDR3 coding sequence is TGTGCCAGCAGCTTAGCGACCGGGACAGTTACCTACAAGCAGTACTTC.

The sample holds a few counts of this clonotype. The gene calls are TRBV25-1 and TRBJ2-2; possible D gene TRBD1, 6 bases. The CDR3 is 15 residues long. The V gene lost 2 bases and the J gene lost 4 bases, with 11 bases spanning the gap. The germline V gene encodes CDR1 MGHDK and CDR2 SYGVNS. The CDR3 DNA reads TGTGCCAGCAGTGAAGACAGGCGATCCACCGGGGAGCTGTTTTTT. Translated, it gives CASSEDRRSTGELFF.

The chain has TRBV7-2 and TRBJ2-3; 8 nucleotides match TRBD2. The CDR3 consists of 18 residues. The germline V gene has CDR1 SGHTA and CDR2 FQGNSA. With 1 base clipped from V and 2 bases from J, the junction kept 11 bases outside the gene matches. CDR3 sequence (DNA): TGTGCCAGCAGCTTAGTCCCTGTAGCGGGGAAATTCACAGATACGCAGTATTTT. Its translation: CASSLVPVAGKFTDTQYF.